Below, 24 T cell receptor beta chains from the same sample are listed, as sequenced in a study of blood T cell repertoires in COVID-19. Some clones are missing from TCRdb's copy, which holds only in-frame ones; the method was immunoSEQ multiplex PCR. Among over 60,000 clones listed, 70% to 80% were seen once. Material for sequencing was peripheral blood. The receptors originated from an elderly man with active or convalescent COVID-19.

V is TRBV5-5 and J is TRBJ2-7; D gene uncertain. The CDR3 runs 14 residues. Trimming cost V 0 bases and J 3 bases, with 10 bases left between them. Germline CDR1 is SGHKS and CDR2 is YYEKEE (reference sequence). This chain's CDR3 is CASSLAGDNYEQYF. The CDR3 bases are TGTGCCAGCAGCTTGGCCGGTGACAACTACGAGCAGTACTTC.

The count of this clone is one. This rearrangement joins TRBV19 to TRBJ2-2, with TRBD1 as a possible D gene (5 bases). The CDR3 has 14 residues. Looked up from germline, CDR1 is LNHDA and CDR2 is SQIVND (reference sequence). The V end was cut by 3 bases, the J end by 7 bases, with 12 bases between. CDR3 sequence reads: CASSIQTVGGELFF. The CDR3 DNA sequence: TGTGCCAGTAGTATTCAGACAGTCGGCGGGGAGCTGTTTTTT.

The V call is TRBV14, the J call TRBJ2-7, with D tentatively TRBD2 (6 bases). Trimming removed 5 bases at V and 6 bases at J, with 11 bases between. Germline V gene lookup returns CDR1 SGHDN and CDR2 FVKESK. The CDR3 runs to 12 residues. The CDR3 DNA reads TGTGCCAGCAGCTGGGGAGGATCCGAGCAGTACTTC. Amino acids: CASSWGGSEQYF.

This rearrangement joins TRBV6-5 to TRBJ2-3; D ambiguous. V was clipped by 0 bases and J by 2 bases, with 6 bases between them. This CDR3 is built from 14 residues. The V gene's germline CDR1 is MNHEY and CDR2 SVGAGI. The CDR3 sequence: CASSYSAPTDTQYF. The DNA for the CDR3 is TGTGCCAGCAGTTACTCGGCACCCACAGATACGCAGTATTTT.

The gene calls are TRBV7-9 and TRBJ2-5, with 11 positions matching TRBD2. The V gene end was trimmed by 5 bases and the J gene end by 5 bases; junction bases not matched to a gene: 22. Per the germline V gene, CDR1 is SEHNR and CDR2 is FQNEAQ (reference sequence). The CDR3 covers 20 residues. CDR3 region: CASSRLYGVLSGGATETQYF. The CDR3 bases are TGTGCCAGCAGCAGGCTTTACGGGGTACTTAGCGGGGGGGCCACGGAGACCCAGTACTTC.

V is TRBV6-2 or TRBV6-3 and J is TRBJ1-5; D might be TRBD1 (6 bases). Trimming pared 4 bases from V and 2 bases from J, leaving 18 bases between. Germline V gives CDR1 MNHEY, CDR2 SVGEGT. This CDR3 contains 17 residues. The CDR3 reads CASSLNRVRARNQPQHF. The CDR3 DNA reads TGTGCCAGCAGTTTGAACAGGGTCCGAGCACGCAATCAGCCCCAGCATTTT.

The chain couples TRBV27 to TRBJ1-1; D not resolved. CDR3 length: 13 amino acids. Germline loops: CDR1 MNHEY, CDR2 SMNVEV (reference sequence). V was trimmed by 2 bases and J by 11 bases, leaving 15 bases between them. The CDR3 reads CASSLSGRVEAFF. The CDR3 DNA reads TGTGCCAGCAGTTTAAGCGGGCGGGTGGAGGCTTTCTTT.

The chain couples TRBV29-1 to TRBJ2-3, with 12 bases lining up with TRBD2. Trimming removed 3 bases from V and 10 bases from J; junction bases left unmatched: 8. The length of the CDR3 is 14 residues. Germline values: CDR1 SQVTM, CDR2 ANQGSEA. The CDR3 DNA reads TGCAGCGTTGACGGGGCTAGCGGGGGGGAAGCGCAGTATTTT. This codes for CSVDGASGGEAQYF.

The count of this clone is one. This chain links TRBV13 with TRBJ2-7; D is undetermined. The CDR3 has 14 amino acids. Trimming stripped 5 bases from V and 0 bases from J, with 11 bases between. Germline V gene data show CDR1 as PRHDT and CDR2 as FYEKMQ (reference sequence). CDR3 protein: CASSPRQFSYEQYF. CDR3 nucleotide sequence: TGTGCCAGCAGCCCGAGGCAGTTCTCCTACGAGCAGTACTTC.

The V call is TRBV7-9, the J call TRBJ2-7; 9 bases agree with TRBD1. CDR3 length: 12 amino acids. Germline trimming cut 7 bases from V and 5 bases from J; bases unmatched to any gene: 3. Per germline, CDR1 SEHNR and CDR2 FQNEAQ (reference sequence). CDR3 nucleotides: TGTGCCAGCAACACAGGGGGCGACGAGCAGTACTTC. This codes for CASNTGGDEQYF. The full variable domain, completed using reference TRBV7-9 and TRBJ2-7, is DTGVSQNPRHKITKRGQNVTFRCDPISEHNRLYWYRQTLGQGPEFLTYFQNEAQLEKSRLLSDRFSAERPKGSFSTLEIQRTEQGDSAMYLCASNTGGDEQYFGPGTRLTVT.

The CDR3 loop is CASSATDEGGNQPQHF. The CDR3 DNA reads TGTGCCAGCAGCGCAACCGACGAAGGAGGCAATCAGCCCCAGCATTTT. This chain connects TRBV9 to TRBJ1-5; D is uncertain. Germline lookup yields CDR1 SGDLS and CDR2 YYNGEE. CDR3 length equals 16 residues. Trimming pared 3 bases from V and 2 bases from J, leaving 15 bases between.

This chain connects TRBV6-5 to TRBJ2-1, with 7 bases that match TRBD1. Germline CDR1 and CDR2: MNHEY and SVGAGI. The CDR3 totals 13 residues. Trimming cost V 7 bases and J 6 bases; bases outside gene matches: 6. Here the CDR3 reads CASMQGVRNEQFF. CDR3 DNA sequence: TGTGCCAGCATGCAGGGGGTGCGCAATGAGCAGTTCTTC.

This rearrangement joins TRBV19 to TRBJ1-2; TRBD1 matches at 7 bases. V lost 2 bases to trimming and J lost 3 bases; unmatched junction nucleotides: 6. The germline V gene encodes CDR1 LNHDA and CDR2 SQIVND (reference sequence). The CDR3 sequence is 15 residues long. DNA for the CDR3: TGTGCCAGTAGTATAATTCTCCAGGGGGACTATGGCTACACCTTC. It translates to CASSIILQGDYGYTF.

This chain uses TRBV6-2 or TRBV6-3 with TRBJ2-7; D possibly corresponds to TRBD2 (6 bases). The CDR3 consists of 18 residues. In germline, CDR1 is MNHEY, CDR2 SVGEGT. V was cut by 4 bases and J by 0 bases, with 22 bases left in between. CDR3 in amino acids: CASSSPRVAGPSSYEQYF. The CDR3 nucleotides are TGTGCCAGCAGTTCCCCTCGGGTGGCGGGACCGTCCTCCTACGAGCAGTACTTC.

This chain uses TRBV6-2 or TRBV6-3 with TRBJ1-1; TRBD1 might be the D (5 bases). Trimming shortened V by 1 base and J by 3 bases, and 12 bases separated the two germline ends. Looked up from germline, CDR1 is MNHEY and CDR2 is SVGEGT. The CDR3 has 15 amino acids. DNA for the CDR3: TGTGCCAGCAGTTACTGGGCAGGGCGACACACTGAAGCTTTCTTT. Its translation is CASSYWAGRHTEAFF.

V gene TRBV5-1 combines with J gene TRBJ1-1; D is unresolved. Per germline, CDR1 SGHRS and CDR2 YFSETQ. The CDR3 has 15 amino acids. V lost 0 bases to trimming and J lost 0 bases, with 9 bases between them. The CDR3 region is CASSLGSQMNTEAFF. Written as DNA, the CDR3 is TGCGCCAGCAGCTTGGGCTCCCAGATGAACACTGAAGCTTTCTTT.

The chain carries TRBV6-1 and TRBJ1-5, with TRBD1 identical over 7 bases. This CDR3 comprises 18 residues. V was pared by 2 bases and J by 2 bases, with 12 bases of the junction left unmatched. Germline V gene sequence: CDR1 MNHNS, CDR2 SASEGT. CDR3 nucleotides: TGTGCCAGCAGTGAATGGTTTAGGCAGGGGGTCGGCAATCAGCCCCAGCATTTT. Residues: CASSEWFRQGVGNQPQHF.

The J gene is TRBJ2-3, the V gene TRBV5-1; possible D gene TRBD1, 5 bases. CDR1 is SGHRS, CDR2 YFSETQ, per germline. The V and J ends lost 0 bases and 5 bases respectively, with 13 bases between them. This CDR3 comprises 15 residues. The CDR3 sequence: CASSLVAGSQDTQYF. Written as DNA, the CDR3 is TGCGCCAGCAGCTTGGTGGCAGGGTCCCAAGATACGCAGTATTTT.

CDR3 nucleotide sequence: TGTGCCAGCAGGCCCGCAGGGGGCTATGGCTACACCTTC. It encodes CASRPAGGYGYTF. The V and J genes are TRBV5-4 and TRBJ1-2; 7 bases line up with TRBD1. The ends lost 5 bases at V and 4 bases at J; junction bases unmatched: 5. The CDR3 runs to 13 residues. Germline V gene data show CDR1 as SGHNT and CDR2 as YYREEE (reference sequence). Variable domain in full (rest from reference TRBV5-4 and TRBJ1-2): ETGVTQSPTHLIKTRGQQVTLRCSSQSGHNTVSWYQQALGQGPQFIFQYYREEENGRGNFPPRFSGLQFPNYSSELNVNALELDDSALYLCASRPAGGYGYTFGSGTRLTVV.

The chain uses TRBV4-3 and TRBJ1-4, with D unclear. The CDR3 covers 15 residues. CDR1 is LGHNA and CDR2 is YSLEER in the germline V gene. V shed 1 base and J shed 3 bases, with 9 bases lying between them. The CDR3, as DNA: TGCGCCAGCAGCCAAGTACTCCTAGCTAATGAAAAACTGTTTTTT. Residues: CASSQVLLANEKLFF.

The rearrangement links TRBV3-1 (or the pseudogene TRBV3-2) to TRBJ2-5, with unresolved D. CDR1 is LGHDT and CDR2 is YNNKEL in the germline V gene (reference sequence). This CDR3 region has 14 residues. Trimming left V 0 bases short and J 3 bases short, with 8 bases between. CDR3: CASSQDALEETQYF. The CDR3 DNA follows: TGTGCCAGCAGCCAAGATGCACTGGAAGAGACCCAGTACTTC.

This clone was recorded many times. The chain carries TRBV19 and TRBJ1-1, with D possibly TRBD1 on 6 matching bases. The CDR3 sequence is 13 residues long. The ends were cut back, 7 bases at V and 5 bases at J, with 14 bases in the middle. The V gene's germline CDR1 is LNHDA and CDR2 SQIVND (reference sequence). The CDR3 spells CASNRGAVTEAFF. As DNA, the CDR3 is TGTGCCAGTAATCGGGGGGCCGTGACTGAAGCTTTCTTT.

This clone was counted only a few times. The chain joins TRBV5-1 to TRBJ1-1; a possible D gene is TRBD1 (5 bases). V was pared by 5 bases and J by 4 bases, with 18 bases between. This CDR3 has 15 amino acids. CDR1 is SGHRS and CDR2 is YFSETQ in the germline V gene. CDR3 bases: TGCGCCAGCAGTTGGGGCGGGGCTAAGGGCACTGAAGCTTTCTTT. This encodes CASSWGGAKGTEAFF.

The CDR3: CASSIDLLRGSTDTQYF. The CDR3 DNA is TGTGCCAGTAGTATAGATCTATTACGCGGGAGCACAGATACGCAGTATTTT. The chain carries TRBV19 and TRBJ2-3; tentative D call: TRBD2 (5 bases). Per the germline V gene, CDR1 is LNHDA and CDR2 is SQIVND (reference sequence). There are 17 residues in the CDR3. The ends were cut back, 0 bases at V and 0 bases at J, with 13 bases in the middle.